This record covers a single TCR beta chain. Its recognized antigen is unknown. Within one base of it there is no much larger clone, and no base qualities were kept. The library was generated by PCR. Reads for this sample came from an Illumina HiSeq 2500. To normalize quantification of the TCRbeta repertoire, the TCR libraries were built with molecular barcoding that relied on unique molecular identifiers. TCRdb cleaned the public reads at Q25 with fastp, built clones with MiXCR and kept in-frame beta chains. Each entry merges the rows of one CDR3 protein and shows their most common DNA and genes. The sample includes 500,000 or so distinct CDR3 sequences, with approximately 32% observed a single time. 2% to 3% of the sample goes to the ten largest clones. These data are taken from a study of T-cell reconstitution after alpha-beta-depleted transplantation in children (dated by TCRdb to between 2015 and 2016). Turning to the overall study: T-cell immune reconstitution after TCRalphabeta/CD19-depleted allogeneic hematopoietic cell transplantation in children was quantitatively tracked in the study by means of TCR repertoire profiling.

V gives up 6 bases and J gives up 0 bases, and the segment between their germline ends measures 11 bases. The CDR3 goes from the cysteine to the phenylalanine over 14 residues. Only CDR3 DNA remains: 42 bases, in frame from the first base. Per the germline V gene, MNHNS is the CDR1 and SASEGT is the CDR2. This specimen consisted of PBMCs from the stem cell graft donor, obtained from the stem cell graft. The receptor was isolated from a human donor who donated a stem cell graft to a child with aplastic anemia. The chain is assembled from TRBV6-1 and TRBJ1-2; the D segment cannot be called with confidence. The CDR3 reads as follows: CASSPSRSNYGYTF. The bases read TGTGCCAGCAGCCCATCCCGTTCTAACTATGGCTACACCTTC.